This is a list of T cell receptor beta chains from one sample in a study of T cells after yellow fever vaccination. TCRdb ran MiXCR on the 5' RACE reads and lists one entry per CDR3 protein. The sample shows a few hundred thousand distinct CDR3 sequences, about 4% of them seen only once. The sample consisted of PBMCs, taken 5 days after the yellow fever booster vaccination. The receptors come from a man between 18 and 35 years old who received the YFV17D yellow fever vaccine. The CDR3 runs from the conserved cysteine through the conserved F or W. Each record gives: V gene, D gene, J gene, CDR3 protein. D genes are given only for firm matches.

TRBV20-1	TRBD2	TRBJ2-4	CSAQREGLIAKNIQYF
TRBV11-1	NA	TRBJ2-1	CASSLVAGGNEQFF
TRBV7-2	TRBD1	TRBJ1-2	CASSPPGQGQLRDGYTF
TRBV5-1	TRBD1	TRBJ2-7	CASSLGDSFPPQDEQYF
TRBV5-4	TRBD1	TRBJ1-2	CASSRDRAIGYGYTF
TRBV5-4	TRBD1	TRBJ2-3	CASSLPDRVELADTQYF
TRBV7-3	TRBD2	TRBJ2-1	CASSAQTSGAREQFF
TRBV4-1	NA	TRBJ1-2	CASSQELGYGYTF
TRBV7-3	NA	TRBJ2-1	CASSPAPNNEQFF
TRBV20-1	TRBD1	TRBJ2-7	CSARVSDRAYEQYF
TRBV29-1	NA	TRBJ2-3	CSLWAAHTQYF
TRBV7-3	NA	TRBJ2-3	CASSPRMAGNTDTQYF